A selection of T cell receptor beta chains follows, all from one sample in a study of shared clonotypes between healthy human individuals. Measured with immunoSEQ multiplex PCR; TCRdb has only the in-frame clones, and not every one. The sample consists of about 2,200,000 clones, approximately 94% of them appearing once. The sequencing sample was made of naive CD8+ T cells from PBMCs. These receptors came from a man between 18 and 29 years old in good health. Some clones in this sample may be carry-over from other donors' samples. The conserved cysteine and the conserved F or W are not part of the CDR3 here.

v_gene | CDR3aa
TRBV5-1 | ASSLGPGQGYAGELF
TRBV30 | AWSVDGANYGYT
TRBV7-6 | ASSALGSRPQF
TRBV27 | ASSPEIGPAAYEQY
TRBV6-1 | ASFPARAPTYEQY
TRBV5-1 | ASSLSPRDTAYEQY
TRBV4-1 | ASSQQGPWEAF
TRBV15 | ATSPVNTGAF
TRBV28 | ASSLFSRDRGSGYT
TRBV25-1 | VSQTSGTFTGELF
TRBV4-3 | ASSPRTFLYGYT
TRBV30 | AWKMGTAYEQY
TRBV10-3 | AISDQREGSYNEQF
TRBV7-2 | ASSYETGTYEQY
TRBV28 | ASSLGRQGFVYEQY
TRBV27 | ASRTGGTDTQY
TRBV5-1 | ASSLAEGSPYNEQF
TRBV29-1 | SSGTGSTDTQY
TRBV7-8 | ASSPYT
TRBV27 | ASSFGGLAYNEQF
TRBV5-6 | ASSPAGVGEKLF
TRBV28 | ASNTRSANYGYT
TRBV5-6 | ASSLGLPGKEQF
TRBV7-9 | ASSLFPGPPKDEQY
TRBV7-8 | ASSSTLLAGEVRGTDTQY
TRBV7-9 | ASSLVSGGPKNIQY
TRBV9 | ASSQPGLAEELWDTQY
TRBV2 | ASSAAGGPEDTQY
TRBV27 | ASSLPVHTEAF
TRBV27 | ASSPNRGGQPQH
TRBV6-5 | ASSYGGETQY
TRBV6-5 | ASRWTGAEELF
TRBV19 | ASSLRDRNQPQH
TRBV7-9 | ASSLIIRGPNTEAF
TRBV7-9 | ASRPRERITEAF
TRBV27 | ASSLWTGGDEQY
TRBV6-4 | ASRADPSGSDQPQH
TRBV6-5 | ASRLRGPDTEAF
TRBV4-3 | ASSQDPLAGTDTQY
TRBV2 | ASSEWSGVDYEQY
TRBV11-3 | ASSPPRLAGVSSYEQY
TRBV6-6 | ASSAPHLQETQY
TRBV14 | ASSPPGLSNIQY
TRBV18 | ASSLPRSLMNTEAF
TRBV29-1 | SVEGLAGGREQY
TRBV27 | ASSRGTQGAGQPQH
TRBV28 | ASSPTILEQY
TRBV11-2 | ASSLGAGPAF
TRBV7-2 | ASSSRPADAYEQY
TRBV5-1 | ASSERTGFYGYT
TRBV4-2 | ASSQRLDNEQF
TRBV5-6 | ASRLVGNYGYT